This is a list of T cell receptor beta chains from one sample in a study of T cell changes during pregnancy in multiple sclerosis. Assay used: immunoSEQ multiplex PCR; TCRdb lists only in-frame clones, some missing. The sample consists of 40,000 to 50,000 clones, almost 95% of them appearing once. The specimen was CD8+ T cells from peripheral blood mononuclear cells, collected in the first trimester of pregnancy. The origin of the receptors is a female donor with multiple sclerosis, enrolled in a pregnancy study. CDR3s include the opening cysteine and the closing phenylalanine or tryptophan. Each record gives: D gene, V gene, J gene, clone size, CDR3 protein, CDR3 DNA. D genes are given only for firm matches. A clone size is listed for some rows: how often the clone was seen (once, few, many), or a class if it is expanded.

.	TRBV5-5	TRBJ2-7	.	CASSLSGAFSEQYF	TGTGCCAGCAGCTTGTCAGGGGCCTTCTCCGAGCAGTACTTC
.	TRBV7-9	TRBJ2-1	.	CASSNADGQGSRTYNEQFF	TGTGCCAGCAGCAACGCGGACGGGCAGGGAAGTAGGACCTACAATGAGCAGTTCTTC
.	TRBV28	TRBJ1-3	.	CASSLSQSGGNTIYF	TGTGCCAGCAGCCTTTCCCAATCGGGTGGAAACACCATATATTTT
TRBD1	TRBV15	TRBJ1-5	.	CATSARDRGRDQPQHF	TGTGCCACCAGCGCCCGGGACAGGGGAAGGGATCAGCCCCAGCATTTT
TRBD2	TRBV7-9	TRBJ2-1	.	CASSSSDGTNNEQFF	TGTGCCAGCAGCTCCTCTGACGGGACTAATAATGAGCAGTTCTTC
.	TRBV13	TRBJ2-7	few	CASSSPGVGYEQYF	TGTGCCAGCAGCTCACCAGGGGTGGGCTACGAGCAGTACTTC
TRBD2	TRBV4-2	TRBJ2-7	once	CASSQEGAGLDSYEQYF	TGTGCCAGCAGCCAAGAAGGAGCGGGATTAGACTCCTACGAGCAGTACTTC
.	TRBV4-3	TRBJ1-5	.	CASSQDRQGGNQPQHF	TGCGCCAGCAGCCAAGATCGGCAGGGCGGCAATCAGCCCCAGCATTTT
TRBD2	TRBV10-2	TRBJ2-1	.	CASSEGGRSDEQFF	TGCGCCAGCAGTGAGGGCGGGAGGAGCGATGAGCAGTTCTTC
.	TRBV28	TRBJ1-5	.	CASRPEGGMPQHF	TGTGCCAGCAGGCCAGAGGGAGGGATGCCCCAGCATTTT
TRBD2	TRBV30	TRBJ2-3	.	CAWNSGRLAVSDTQYF	TGTGCCTGGAACAGCGGGAGGCTAGCAGTCTCAGATACGCAGTATTTT
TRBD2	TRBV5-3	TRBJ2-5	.	CAPILRCGGIQETQYF	TGTGCTCCAATACTACGTTGCGGGGGAATCCAAGAGACCCAGTACTTC
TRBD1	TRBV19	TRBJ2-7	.	CASSPGPGQDSYEQYF	TGTGCCAGTAGTCCTGGACCGGGACAGGACTCCTACGAGCAGTACTTC
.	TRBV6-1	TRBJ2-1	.	CASSGGDSYNEQFF	TGTGCCAGCAGTGGGGGCGACAGTTACAATGAGCAGTTCTTC